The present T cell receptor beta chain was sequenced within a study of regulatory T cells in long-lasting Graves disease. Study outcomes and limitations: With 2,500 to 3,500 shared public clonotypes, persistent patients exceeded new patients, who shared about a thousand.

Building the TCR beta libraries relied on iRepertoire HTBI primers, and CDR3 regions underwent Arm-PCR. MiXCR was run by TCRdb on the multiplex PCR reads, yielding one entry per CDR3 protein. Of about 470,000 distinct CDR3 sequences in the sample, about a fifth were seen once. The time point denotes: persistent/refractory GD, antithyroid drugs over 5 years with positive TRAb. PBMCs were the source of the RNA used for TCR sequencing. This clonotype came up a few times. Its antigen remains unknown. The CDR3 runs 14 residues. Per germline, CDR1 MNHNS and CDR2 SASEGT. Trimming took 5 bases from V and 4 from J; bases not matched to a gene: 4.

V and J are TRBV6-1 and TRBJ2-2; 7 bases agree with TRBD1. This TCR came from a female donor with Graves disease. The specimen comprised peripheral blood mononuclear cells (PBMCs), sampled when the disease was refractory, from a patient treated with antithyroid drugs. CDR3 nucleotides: TGTGCCAGCAGTACCTCAGGGGGCACCGGGGAGCTGTTTTTT. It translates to CASSTSGGTGELFF.